The 6 T cell receptor beta chains listed next were all sequenced from one sample in a study of identifying expanded T cells in peripheral blood (dated by TCRdb to about 2019). The library was built by means of the immunoSEQ multiplex PCR assay. TCRdb took this table from immuneACCESS and kept in-frame rearrangements with V and J called. Such tables lack part of the clones; where checked against another copy, unresolved V genes explain under half of the gap, and the rest is unexplained. The sample table records some 80,000 clones; around 90% of these occur just once. Of the sample, roughly 7.3% falls within the top ten clones. The sequenced sample was blood. The receptors originated from a person aged 18 to 69 in good health.

The chain uses TRBV9 and TRBJ2-1; TRBD1 aligns across 9 bases. Germline V gives CDR1 SGDLS, CDR2 YYNGEE. V trimming: 4 bases; J trimming: 7 bases; junction bases outside the gene matches: 15. This CDR3 spans 17 amino acids. Written as DNA, the CDR3 is TGTGCCAGCAGCTCCTCGACAGGGGGAGGAAAACAAAATGAGCAGTTCTTC. It translates to CASSSSTGGGKQNEQFF.

This clone was observed a single time. This sequence joins TRBV30 and TRBJ2-2; perhaps TRBD1 as D (6 bases). Germline loops: CDR1 GTSNPN, CDR2 SVGIG (reference sequence). The germline V and J ends were trimmed by 4 bases and 2 bases, with 14 bases remaining between them. CDR3 size: 15 residues. CDR3 in DNA: TGTGCCTGGAAATTCCCGGGACAAAACACCGGGGAGCTGTTTTTT. This codes for CAWKFPGQNTGELFF.

The J gene is TRBJ2-3, the V gene TRBV25-1, with 7 bases matching TRBD1. The germline V gene has CDR1 MGHDK and CDR2 SYGVNS. CDR3 length: 16 amino acids. Trimming removed 0 bases from V and 0 bases from J; junction bases left unmatched: 3. The CDR3 region is CASSEYRGSSTDTQYF. The CDR3 nucleotides are TGTGCCAGCAGTGAATACAGGGGGTCTAGCACAGATACGCAGTATTTT.

This chain connects TRBV2 to TRBJ1-1; 8 bases are shared with TRBD1. The CDR3 spans 14 residues. CDR1 SNHLY and CDR2 FYNNEI come from the germline V gene. V shed 5 bases, J shed 4 bases, and the junction held 6 bases outside the gene matches. In DNA, the CDR3 is TGTGCCAGCAGTAATGACAGGGGCCTCACTGAAGCTTTCTTT. It is translated as CASSNDRGLTEAFF.

The chain uses TRBV7-9 and TRBJ1-2, with unresolved D. In germline, CDR1 is SEHNR, CDR2 FQNEAQ (reference sequence). CDR3 length: 14 amino acids. Trimming removed 1 base from V and 8 bases from J, with 14 bases in between. The CDR3 nucleotides are TGTGCCAGCAGCTTAGGGGAGCCAGGTAGAGGCTACACCTTC. This sequence encodes CASSLGEPGRGYTF.

This CDR3 is CSVDTGTGRTNYGYTF. The CDR3 DNA follows: TGCAGCGTTGATACCGGGACGGGAAGAACTAACTATGGCTACACCTTC. The gene calls are TRBV29-1 and TRBJ1-2; D is perhaps TRBD1 (5 bases). V dropped 3 bases and J dropped 0 bases, with 17 bases sitting between them. The CDR3 runs to 16 residues. Germline loops: CDR1 SQVTM, CDR2 ANQGSEA.